This T cell receptor beta chain is from a study of blood T cell repertoires in COVID-19. Study overall: Samples came from the United States, Italy and Spain, spanning acute and convalescent COVID-19. PBMCs, B-cell-depleted T cells, or T cells were the source of the cDNA or gDNA that made up the material.

Study processing details: Amplification from reference gene primers served as the basis for estimated nucleated cell counts. Repertoires were generated with immunoSEQ multiplex PCR, while TCRdb's copy carries only in-frame clones and drops some. Clonal size and the V and J genes are those of that table, whereas D and trimming came from the DNA. The data hold 35,000 to 45,000 clones, with about 88% observed a single time. The CDR3 loop spans 14 amino acids. Germline CDR1 MNHEY, CDR2 SMNVEV (reference sequence). The V gene lost 6 bases and the J gene lost 2 bases, with 14 bases spanning the gap. This sequence originates from an older man with active COVID-19. The chain joins TRBV27 to TRBJ2-7; tentative D call: TRBD1 (6 bases). Sequencing used peripheral blood. The DNA of the CDR3 is TGTGCCAGCAGGGGTCACAGGGACGCCTACGAGCAGTACTTC. It codes for CASRGHRDAYEQYF.